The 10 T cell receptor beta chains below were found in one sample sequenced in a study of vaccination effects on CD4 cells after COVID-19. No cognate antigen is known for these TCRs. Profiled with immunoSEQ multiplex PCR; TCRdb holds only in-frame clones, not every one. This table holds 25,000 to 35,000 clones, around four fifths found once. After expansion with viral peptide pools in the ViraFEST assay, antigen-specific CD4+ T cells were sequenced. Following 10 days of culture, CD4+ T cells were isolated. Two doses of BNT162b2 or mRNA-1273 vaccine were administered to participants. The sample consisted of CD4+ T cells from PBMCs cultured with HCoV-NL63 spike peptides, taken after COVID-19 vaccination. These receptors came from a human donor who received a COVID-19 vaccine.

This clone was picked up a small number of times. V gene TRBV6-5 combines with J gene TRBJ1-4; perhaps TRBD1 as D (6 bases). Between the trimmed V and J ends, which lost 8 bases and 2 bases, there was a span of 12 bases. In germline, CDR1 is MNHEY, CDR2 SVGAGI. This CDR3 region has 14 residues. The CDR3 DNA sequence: TGTGCCAGCGCCAGGGGTTGGACTAATGAAAAACTGTTTTTT. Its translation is CASARGWTNEKLFF.

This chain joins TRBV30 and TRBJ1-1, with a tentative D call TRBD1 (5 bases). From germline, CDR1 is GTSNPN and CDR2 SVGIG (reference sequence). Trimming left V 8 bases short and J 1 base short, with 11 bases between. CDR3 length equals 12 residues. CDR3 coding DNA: TGTGCCCGGTGGGGGGGGAACACTGAAGCTTTCTTT. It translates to CARWGGNTEAFF. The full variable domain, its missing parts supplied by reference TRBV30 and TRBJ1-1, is SQTIHQWPATLVQPVGSPLSLECTVEGTSNPNLYWYRQAAGRGLQLLFYSVGIGQISSEVPQNLSASRPQDRQFILSSKKLLLSDSGFYLCARWGGNTEAFFGQGTRLTVV.

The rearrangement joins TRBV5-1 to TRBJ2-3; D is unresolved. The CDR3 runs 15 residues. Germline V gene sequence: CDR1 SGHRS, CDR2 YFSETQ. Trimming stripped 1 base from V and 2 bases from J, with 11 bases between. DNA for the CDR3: TGCGCCAGCAGCTTGTACTCCCCACTCACAGATACGCAGTATTTT. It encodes CASSLYSPLTDTQYF.

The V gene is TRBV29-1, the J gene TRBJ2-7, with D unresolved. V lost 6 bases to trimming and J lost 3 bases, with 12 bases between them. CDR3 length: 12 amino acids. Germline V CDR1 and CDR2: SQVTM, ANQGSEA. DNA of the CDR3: TGCAGCGTGGGGAACCCAAGCTACGAGCAGTACTTC. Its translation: CSVGNPSYEQYF.

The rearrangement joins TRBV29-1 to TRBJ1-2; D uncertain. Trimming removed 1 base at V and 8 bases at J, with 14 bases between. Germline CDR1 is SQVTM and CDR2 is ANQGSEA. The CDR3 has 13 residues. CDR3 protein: CSVEVSASRGYTF. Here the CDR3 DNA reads TGCAGCGTTGAAGTATCCGCATCTCGCGGCTACACCTTC.

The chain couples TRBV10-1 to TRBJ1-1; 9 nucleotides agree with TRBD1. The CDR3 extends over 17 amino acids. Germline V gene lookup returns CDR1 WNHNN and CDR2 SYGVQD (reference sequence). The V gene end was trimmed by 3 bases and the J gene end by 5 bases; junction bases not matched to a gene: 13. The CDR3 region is CASSDVIGTGQGTEAFF. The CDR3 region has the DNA TGCGCCAGCAGTGACGTGATAGGGACTGGACAGGGGACTGAAGCTTTCTTT.

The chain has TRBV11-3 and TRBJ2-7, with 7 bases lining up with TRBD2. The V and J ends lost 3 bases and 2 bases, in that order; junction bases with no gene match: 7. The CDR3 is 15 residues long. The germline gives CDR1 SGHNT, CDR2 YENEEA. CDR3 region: CASSFAGDLAYEQYF. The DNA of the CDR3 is TGTGCCAGCAGCTTCGCGGGGGATCTTGCCTACGAGCAGTACTTC.

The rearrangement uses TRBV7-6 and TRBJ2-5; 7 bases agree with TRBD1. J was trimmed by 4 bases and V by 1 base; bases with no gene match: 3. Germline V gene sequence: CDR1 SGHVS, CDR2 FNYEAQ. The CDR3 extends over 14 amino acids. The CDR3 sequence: CASSLGGQLETQYF. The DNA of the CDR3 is TGTGCCAGCAGCTTAGGGGGACAGTTAGAGACCCAGTACTTC.

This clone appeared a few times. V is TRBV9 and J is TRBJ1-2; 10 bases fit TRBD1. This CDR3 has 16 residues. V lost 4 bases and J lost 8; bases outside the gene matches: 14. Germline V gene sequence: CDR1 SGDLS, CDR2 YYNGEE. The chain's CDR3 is CASSTTRQGAHQGYTF. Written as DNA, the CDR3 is TGTGCCAGCAGCACAACACGACAGGGGGCGCATCAAGGCTACACCTTC.

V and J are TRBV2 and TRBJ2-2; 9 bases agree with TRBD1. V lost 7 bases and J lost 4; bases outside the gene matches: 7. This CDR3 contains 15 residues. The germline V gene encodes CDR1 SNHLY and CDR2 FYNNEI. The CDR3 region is CASTVTGGSTGELFF. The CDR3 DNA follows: TGTGCCAGCACTGTGACAGGGGGGAGCACCGGGGAGCTGTTTTTT.